The present TCR beta chain was sequenced within a study of blood T cell repertoires in COVID-19. Study overall: Collection of acute and convalescent COVID-19 samples took place in the United States, Italy and Spain. PBMCs, B-cell-depleted T cells, or T cells were the source of the cDNA or gDNA that made up the material.

This clone was found a few times. The trim removed 3 bases at V and 6 bases at J, leaving 12 bases unmatched. Germline-derived CDR1 and CDR2 are SGHAT and FQNNGV. The CDR3 covers 16 residues. Original handling: Estimated nucleated cell counts came from reference gene primer amplification. TCRdb's copy holds only in-frame clones and misses some; the assay was immunoSEQ multiplex PCR. V and J calls and clone size are those listed in that table; D and trimming were worked out from the DNA. The sample holds hundreds of thousands of clones, approximately 84% seen once. Living in 20 to 30 US areas, the participants were between about 18 and 100 years of age.

V is TRBV11-2 and J is TRBJ2-7; 9 bases map to TRBD2. The sequence was collected from a woman between 35 and 50 years old with acute COVID-19. Sequencing used PBMCs or T cells enriched from blood (not recorded which). CDR3 protein: CASSFTDPGLAGEQYF. As DNA, the CDR3 is TGTGCCAGCAGCTTCACCGACCCGGGACTAGCCGGCGAGCAGTACTTC.